This is a list of T cell receptor beta chains from one sample in a study of blood T cell repertoires in COVID-19. Produced via immunoSEQ multiplex PCR; TCRdb's table is partial and in-frame only. The sample contains about 240,000 clones, under 85% of which appear only once. The material sequenced was peripheral blood. These receptors were taken from a man aged 30-40 years who had recovered from COVID-19. The CDR3 runs from the conserved cysteine through the conserved F or W. The D gene is left open where the match is weak. Only part of the rows carry a size: once, few, many, or a class if the clone is expanded.

>-|TRBJ2-1|TRBD1|TRBV6-6
CASSYSGTGPSEQFF
TGTGCCAGCAGTTACTCCGGGACAGGGCCTTCTGAGCAGTTCTTC
>-|TRBJ2-5|TRBD2|TRBV7-9
CASSLGVILGRSAETQYF
TGTGCCAGCAGCTTAGGCGTAATACTCGGGAGGTCGGCAGAGACCCAGTACTTC
>-|TRBJ1-4|-|TRBV23-1
CASSQSARQEDEKLFF
TGCGCCAGCAGTCAATCGGCCCGCCAGGAGGATGAAAAACTGTTTTTT
>-|TRBJ1-2|TRBD1|TRBV6-5
CASIEAGGGYTF
TGTGCCAGCATCGAGGCAGGGGGAGGCTACACCTTC
>-|TRBJ1-2|-|TRBV18
CASSPTTGNYGYTF
TGTGCCAGCTCGCCTACCACGGGGAACTATGGCTACACCTTC
>-|TRBJ2-1|-|TRBV18
CASSPLGLNEQFF
TGTGCCAGCTCACCACTGGGGCTGAATGAGCAGTTCTTC
>few|TRBJ2-3|TRBD2|TRBV4-1
CASSQEGSGGTTDTQYF
TGCGCCAGCAGCCAAGAAGGTAGCGGGGGCACCACAGATACGCAGTATTTT
>-|TRBJ1-2|TRBD1|TRBV7-6
CASSPGTGDTNGYTF
TGTGCCAGCAGCCCCGGGACAGGGGACACTAATGGCTACACCTTC
>-|TRBJ1-2|-|TRBV5-6
CASSSDSLHYGYTF
TGTGCCAGCAGCTCGGACAGCCTTCACTATGGCTACACCTTC
>few|TRBJ1-2|-|TRBV2
CASSDMRDYGYTF
TGTGCCAGCAGTGATATGCGAGACTATGGCTACACCTTC
>-|TRBJ1-2|TRBD1|TRBV7-8
CASSLWDRGPTTSYGYTF
TGTGCCAGCAGCTTGTGGGACAGGGGGCCTACCACTAGCTATGGCTACACCTTC
>-|TRBJ1-3|TRBD1|TRBV9
CASSVEARPGQGRSGNTIYF
TGTGCCAGCAGCGTAGAGGCCCGACCGGGACAGGGGCGCTCTGGAAACACCATATATTTT
>-|TRBJ2-3|-|TRBV5-1
CASSLGDFSTDTQYF
TGCGCCAGCAGCTTGGGGGACTTTAGCACAGATACGCAGTATTTT
>-|TRBJ1-3|-|TRBV9
CASSVAARGGGNTIYF
TGTGCCAGCAGCGTAGCTGCCCGGGGAGGCGGAAACACCATATATTTT
>-|TRBJ1-2|-|TRBV2
CASSEVPRGGYTF
TGTGCCAGCAGTGAGGTACCTCGAGGGGGCTACACCTTC
>-|TRBJ1-1|-|TRBV4-1
CASSLMEGTLNTEAFF
TGCGCCAGCAGCCTGATGGAGGGGACCTTGAACACTGAAGCTTTCTTT
>few|TRBJ1-6|-|TRBV13
CASSLGDINSPLHF
TGTGCCAGCAGCTTAGGGGACATTAATTCACCCCTCCACTTT
>once|TRBJ2-2|TRBD2|TRBV5-1
CASRPGLAGGNTGELFF
TGCGCCAGCAGACCTGGTCTAGCGGGGGGGAACACCGGGGAGCTGTTTTTT
>-|TRBJ2-5|-|TRBV19
CASSTWTAGQETQYF
TGTGCCAGTAGTACGTGGACAGCTGGGCAAGAGACCCAGTACTTC
>-|TRBJ1-6|-|TRBV2
CASSYNNSPLHF
TGTGCCAGCAGCTATAATAATTCACCCCTCCACTTT
>-|TRBJ2-3|TRBD2|TRBV6-5
CASGQAGGAYTQYF
TGTGCCAGCGGACAGGCGGGGGGGGCGTATACGCAGTATTTT
>-|TRBJ1-2|-|TRBV4-2
CASSQESGARVNGYTF
TGTGCCAGCAGCCAAGAGTCAGGGGCGCGGGTGAACGGCTACACCTTC